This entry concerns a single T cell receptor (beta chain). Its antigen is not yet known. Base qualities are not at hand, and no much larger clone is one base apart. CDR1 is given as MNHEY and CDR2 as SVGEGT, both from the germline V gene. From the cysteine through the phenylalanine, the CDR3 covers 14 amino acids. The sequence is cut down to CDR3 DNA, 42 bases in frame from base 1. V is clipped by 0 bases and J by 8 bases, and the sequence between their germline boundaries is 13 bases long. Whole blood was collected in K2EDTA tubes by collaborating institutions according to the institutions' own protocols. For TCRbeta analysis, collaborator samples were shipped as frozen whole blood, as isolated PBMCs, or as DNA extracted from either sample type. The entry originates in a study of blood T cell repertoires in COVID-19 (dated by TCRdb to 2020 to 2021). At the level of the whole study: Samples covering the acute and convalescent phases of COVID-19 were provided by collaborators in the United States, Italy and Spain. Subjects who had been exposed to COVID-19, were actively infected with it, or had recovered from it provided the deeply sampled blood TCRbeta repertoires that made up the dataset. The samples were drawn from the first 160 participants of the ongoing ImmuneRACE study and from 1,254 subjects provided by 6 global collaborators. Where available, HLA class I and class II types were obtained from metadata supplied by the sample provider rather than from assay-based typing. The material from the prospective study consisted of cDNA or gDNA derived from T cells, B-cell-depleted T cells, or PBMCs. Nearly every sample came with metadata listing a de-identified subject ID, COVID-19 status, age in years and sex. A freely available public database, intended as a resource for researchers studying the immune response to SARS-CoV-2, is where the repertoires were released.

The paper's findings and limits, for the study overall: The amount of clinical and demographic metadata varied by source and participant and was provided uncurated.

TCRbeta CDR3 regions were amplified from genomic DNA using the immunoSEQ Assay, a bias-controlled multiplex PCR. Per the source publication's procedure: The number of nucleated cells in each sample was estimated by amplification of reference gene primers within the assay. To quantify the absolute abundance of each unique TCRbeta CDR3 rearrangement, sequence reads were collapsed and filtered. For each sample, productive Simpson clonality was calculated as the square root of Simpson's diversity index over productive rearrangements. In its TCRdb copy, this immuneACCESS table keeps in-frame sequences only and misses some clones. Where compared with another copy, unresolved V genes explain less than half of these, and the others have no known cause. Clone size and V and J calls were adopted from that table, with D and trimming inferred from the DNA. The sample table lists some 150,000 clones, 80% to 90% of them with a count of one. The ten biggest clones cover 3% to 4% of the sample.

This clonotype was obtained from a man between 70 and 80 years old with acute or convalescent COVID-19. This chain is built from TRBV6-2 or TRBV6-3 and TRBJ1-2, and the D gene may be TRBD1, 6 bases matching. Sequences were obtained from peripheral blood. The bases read TGTGCCAGCAGTTACTCGTTCCTAGGGGGAGGCTACACCTTC. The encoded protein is CASSYSFLGGGYTF.